This TCR beta chain is from a study of T cells in Graves' hyperthyroidism and ophthalmopathy. Template material for amplifying TCR beta CDR3 regions consisted of RNA transcripts. The HTBI primer set served for first-round RT-PCR of the TCR CDR3. MiXCR, run by TCRdb on the multiplex PCR reads, gives a single entry per CDR3 protein. The table records hundreds of thousands of distinct CDR3 sequences, 14% of them present only once. The hyperthyroidism was newly diagnosed and had lasted under 2 months; the patients were aged 18 to 65. V was shortened by 4 bases and J by 5 bases, with 11 bases between the two germline ends. The V gene's germline CDR1 is SGHTA and CDR2 FQGNSA. The CDR3 is made up of 13 amino acids. Study observations and caveats: The majority of expanded thyroid clonotypes above 0.001 also appeared in blood.

There are many counts of this clonotype. The target antigen is unknown. This clonotype was obtained from a woman in her late teens or twenties with Graves' hyperthyroidism. Sequencing input: blood. The chain uses TRBV7-2 and TRBJ1-1; the D is unclear. CDR3: CASSSRTATEAFF. The CDR3, as DNA: TGTGCCAGCAGCTCGCGGACCGCAACTGAAGCTTTCTTT.